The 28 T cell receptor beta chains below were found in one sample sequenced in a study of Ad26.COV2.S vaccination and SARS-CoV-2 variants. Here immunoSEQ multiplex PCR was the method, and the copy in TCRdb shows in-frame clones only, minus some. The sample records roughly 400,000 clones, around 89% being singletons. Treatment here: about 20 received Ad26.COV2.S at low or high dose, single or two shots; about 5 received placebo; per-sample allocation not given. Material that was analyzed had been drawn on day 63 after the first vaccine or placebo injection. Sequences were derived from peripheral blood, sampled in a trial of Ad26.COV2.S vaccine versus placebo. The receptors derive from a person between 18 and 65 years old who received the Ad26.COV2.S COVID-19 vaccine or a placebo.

CDR3 bases: TGTGCCACCAGCAGGGATCTAGGAGAGACCCAGTACTTC. Its translation: CATSRDLGETQYF. J is TRBJ2-5 and V is TRBV15; no clear D gene. This CDR3 has 13 residues. Germline CDR1 and CDR2: LNHNV and YYDKDF (reference sequence). With 3 bases removed from V and 4 bases from J, the gap between germline ends came to 9 bases.

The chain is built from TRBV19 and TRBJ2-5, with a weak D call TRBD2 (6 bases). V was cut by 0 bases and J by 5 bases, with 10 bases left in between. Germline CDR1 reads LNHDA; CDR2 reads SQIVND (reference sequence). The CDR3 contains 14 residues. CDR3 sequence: CASSIDPRGETQYF. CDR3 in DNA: TGTGCCAGTAGTATAGATCCCCGGGGGGAGACCCAGTACTTC.

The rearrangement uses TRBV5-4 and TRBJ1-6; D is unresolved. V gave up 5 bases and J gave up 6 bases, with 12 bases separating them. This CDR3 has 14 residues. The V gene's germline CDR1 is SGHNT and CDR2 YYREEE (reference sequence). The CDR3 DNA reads TGTGCCAGCAGACGCGACACGGGTAATTCACCCCTCCACTTT. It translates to CASRRDTGNSPLHF. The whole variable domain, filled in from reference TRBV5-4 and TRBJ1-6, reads ETGVTQSPTHLIKTRGQQVTLRCSSQSGHNTVSWYQQALGQGPQFIFQYYREEENGRGNFPPRFSGLQFPNYSSELNVNALELDDSALYLCASRRDTGNSPLHFGNGTRLTVT.

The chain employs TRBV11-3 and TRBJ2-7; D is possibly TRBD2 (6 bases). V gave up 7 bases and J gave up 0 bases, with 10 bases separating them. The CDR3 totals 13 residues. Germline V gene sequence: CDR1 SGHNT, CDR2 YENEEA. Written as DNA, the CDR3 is TGTGCCAGCAAGGGGAGGTCCTCCTACGAGCAGTACTTC. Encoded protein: CASKGRSSYEQYF.

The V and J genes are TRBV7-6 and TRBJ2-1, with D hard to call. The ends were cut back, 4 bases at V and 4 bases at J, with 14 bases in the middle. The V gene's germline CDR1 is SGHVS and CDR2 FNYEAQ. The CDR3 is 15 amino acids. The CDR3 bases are TGTGCCAGCAGCTCTTTGAAAGCTAATTACAATGAGCAGTTCTTC. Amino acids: CASSSLKANYNEQFF.

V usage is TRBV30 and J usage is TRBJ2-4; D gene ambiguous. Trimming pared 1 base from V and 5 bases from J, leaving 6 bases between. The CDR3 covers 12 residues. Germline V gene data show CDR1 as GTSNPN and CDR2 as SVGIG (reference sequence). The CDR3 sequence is CAWSDQENIQYF. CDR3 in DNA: TGTGCCTGGAGTGACCAGGAAAACATTCAGTACTTC.

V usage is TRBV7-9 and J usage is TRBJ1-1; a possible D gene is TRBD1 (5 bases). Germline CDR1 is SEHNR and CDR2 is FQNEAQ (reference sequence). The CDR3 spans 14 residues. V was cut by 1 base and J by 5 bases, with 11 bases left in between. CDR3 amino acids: CASSLVRVRTEAFF. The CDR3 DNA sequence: TGTGCCAGCAGCTTAGTCAGGGTACGAACTGAAGCTTTCTTT.

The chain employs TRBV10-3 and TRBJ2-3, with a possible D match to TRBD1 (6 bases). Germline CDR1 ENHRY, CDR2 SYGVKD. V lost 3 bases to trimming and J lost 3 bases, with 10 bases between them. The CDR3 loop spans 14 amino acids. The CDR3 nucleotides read TGTGCCATCAGTGACCCCGGACAGACAGATACGCAGTATTTT. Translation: CAISDPGQTDTQYF.

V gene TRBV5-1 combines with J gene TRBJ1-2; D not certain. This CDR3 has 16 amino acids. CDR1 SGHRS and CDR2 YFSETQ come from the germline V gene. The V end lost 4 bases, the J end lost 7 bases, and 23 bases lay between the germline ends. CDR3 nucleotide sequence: TGCGCCAGCAGCCCGCAAGAGGAGGGAGGGCTACGTGGCTACACCTTC. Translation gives CASSPQEEGGLRGYTF.

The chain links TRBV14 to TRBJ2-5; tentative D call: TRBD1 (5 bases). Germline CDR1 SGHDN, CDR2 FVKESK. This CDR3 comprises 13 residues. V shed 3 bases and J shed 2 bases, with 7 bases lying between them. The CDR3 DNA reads TGTGCCAGCAGCCAGGGGCAGCAAGAGACCCAGTACTTC. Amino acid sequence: CASSQGQQETQYF.

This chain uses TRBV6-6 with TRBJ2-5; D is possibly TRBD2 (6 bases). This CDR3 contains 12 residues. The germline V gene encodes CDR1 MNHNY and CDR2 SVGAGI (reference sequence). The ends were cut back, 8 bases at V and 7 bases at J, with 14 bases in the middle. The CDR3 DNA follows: TGTGCCAGCTGGTGGCCCGGGGGGACCCAGTACTTC. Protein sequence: CASWWPGGTQYF.

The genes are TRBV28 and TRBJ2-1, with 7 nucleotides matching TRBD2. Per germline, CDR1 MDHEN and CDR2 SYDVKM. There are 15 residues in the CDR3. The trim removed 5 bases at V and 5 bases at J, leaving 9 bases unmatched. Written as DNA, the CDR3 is TGTGCCAGCAGTGGGGAGACCGGGACTAACAATGAGCAGTTCTTC. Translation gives CASSGETGTNNEQFF.

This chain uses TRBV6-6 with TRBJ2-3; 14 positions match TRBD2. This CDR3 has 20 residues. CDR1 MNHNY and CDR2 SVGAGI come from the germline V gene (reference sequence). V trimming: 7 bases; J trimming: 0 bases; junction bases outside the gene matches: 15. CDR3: CASIRNRLAGGRASTDTQYF. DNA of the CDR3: TGTGCCAGCATTCGCAACCGACTAGCGGGAGGGAGAGCTAGCACAGATACGCAGTATTTT.

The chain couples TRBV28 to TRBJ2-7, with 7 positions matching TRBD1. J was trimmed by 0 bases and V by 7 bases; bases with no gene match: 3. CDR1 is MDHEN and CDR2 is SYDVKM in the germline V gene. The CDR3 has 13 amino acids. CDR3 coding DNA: TGTGCCAGCAAGGGGGCCCACTCCTACGAGCAGTACTTC. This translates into CASKGAHSYEQYF.

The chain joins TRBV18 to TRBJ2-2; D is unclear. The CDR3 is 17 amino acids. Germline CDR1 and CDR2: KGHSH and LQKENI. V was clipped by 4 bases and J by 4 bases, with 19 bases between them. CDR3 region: CASSQQLLQSGTGELFF. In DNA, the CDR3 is TGTGCCAGCTCACAACAGCTCCTGCAGTCGGGCACCGGGGAGCTGTTTTTT.

This CDR3 reads CASSLGEIETQYF. As DNA, the CDR3 is TGTGCCAGCAGCTTGGGAGAGATAGAGACCCAGTACTTC. The chain couples TRBV7-2 to TRBJ2-5; a possible D gene is TRBD2 (5 bases). Germline-derived CDR1 and CDR2 are SGHTA and FQGNSA. V dropped 3 bases and J dropped 4 bases, with 9 bases sitting between them. The CDR3 is made up of 13 amino acids.

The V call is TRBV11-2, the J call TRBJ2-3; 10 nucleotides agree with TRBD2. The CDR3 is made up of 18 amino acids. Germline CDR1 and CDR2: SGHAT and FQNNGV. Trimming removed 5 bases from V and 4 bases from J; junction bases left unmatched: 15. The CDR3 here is CASSPPAKLAGKPDTQYF. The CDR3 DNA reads TGTGCCAGCAGCCCACCGGCGAAACTAGCGGGAAAACCAGATACGCAGTATTTT.

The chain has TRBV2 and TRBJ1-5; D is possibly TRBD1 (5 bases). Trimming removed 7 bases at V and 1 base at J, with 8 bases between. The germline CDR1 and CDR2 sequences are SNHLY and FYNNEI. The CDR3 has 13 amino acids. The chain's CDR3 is CASTRDSNQPQHF. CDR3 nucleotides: TGTGCCAGCACCCGGGACAGCAATCAGCCCCAGCATTTT.

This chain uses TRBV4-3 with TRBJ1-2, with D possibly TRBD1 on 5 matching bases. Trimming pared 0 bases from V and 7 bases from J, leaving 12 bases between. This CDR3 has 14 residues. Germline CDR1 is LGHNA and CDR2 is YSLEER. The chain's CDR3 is CASSQEWAGLGYTF. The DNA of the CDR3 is TGCGCCAGCAGCCAAGAATGGGCAGGGCTTGGCTACACCTTC.

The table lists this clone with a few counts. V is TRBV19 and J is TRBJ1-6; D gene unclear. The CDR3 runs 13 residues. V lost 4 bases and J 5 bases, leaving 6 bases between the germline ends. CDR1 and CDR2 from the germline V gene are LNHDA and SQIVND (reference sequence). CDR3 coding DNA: TGTGCCAGTAGTAACCGGGATAATTCACCCCTCCACTTT. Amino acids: CASSNRDNSPLHF.

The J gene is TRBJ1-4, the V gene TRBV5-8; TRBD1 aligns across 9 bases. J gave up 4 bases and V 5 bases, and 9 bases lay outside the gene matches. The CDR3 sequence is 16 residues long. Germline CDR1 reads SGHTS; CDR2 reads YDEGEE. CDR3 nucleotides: TGTGCCAGCAGTTACCGAACAGGGGGCCTTAATGAAAAACTGTTTTTT. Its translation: CASSYRTGGLNEKLFF.

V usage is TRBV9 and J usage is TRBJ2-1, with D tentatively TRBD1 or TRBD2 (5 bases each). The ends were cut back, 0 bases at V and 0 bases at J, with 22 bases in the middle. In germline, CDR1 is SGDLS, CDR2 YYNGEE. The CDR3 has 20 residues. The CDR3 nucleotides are TGTGCCAGCAGCGTAGAGTCCGGGCAGGGCGCGGGTCACTCCTACAATGAGCAGTTCTTC. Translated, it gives CASSVESGQGAGHSYNEQFF.

For the CDR3, the DNA is TGTGCCAGCAGCCAAGGGGGGACAAACCTTCGCCTAAATGGCTACACCTTC. This translates into CASSQGGTNLRLNGYTF. The chain joins TRBV3-1 (or the pseudogene TRBV3-2) to TRBJ1-2; D is perhaps TRBD1 (6 bases). V shed 1 base and J shed 6 bases, with 21 bases lying between them. The CDR3 is 17 residues long. The germline gives CDR1 LGHDT, CDR2 YNNKEL (reference sequence).

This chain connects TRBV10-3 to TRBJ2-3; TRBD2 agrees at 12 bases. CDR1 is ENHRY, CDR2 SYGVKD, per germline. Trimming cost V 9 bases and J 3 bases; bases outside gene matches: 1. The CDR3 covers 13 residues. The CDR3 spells CAMTSGRTDTQYF. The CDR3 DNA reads TGTGCCATGACTAGCGGGAGAACAGATACGCAGTATTTT.

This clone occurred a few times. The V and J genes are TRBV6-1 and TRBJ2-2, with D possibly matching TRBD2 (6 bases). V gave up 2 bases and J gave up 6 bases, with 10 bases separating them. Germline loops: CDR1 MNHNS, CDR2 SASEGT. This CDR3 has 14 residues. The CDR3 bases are TGTGCCAGCAGTGAAAGGACTACCCCCGGGGAGCTGTTTTTT. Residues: CASSERTTPGELFF.

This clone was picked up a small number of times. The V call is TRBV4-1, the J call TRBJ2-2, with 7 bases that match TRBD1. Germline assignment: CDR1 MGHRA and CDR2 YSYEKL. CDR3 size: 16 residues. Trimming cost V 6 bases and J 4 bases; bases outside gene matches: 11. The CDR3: CASRFRDRSSTGELFF. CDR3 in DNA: TGCGCCAGCAGATTCCGGGACAGAAGTTCCACCGGGGAGCTGTTTTTT.

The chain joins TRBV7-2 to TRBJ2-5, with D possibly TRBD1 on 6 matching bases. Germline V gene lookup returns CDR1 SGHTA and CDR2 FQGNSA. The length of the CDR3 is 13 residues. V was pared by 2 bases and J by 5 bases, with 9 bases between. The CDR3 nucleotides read TGTGCCAGCAGCTTAAACAGGGTGGAGACCCAGTACTTC. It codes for CASSLNRVETQYF.

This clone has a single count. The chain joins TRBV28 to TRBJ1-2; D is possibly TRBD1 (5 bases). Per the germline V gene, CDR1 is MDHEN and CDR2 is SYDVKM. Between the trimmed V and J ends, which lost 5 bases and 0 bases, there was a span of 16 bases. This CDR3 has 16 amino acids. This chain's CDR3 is CASSPGLGTPNYGYTF. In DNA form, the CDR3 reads TGTGCCAGCAGTCCCGGACTAGGGACTCCTAACTATGGCTACACCTTC.